Following are 14 T cell receptor beta chains from one sample sequenced in a study of T cell clones after liver transplantation. Data came from immunoSEQ multiplex PCR; TCRdb stores just in-frame clones and leaves some out. The data show tens of thousands of clones, about 81% seen once. The sample here was CD4+ T cells from blood, taken before liver transplant. The source of these receptors is a human donor who received a liver transplant.

This chain connects TRBV27 to TRBJ2-5; unclear D gene. Trimming left V 7 bases short and J 1 base short, with 7 bases between. In germline, CDR1 is MNHEY, CDR2 SMNVEV (reference sequence). The CDR3 sequence is 12 residues long. CDR3 sequence (DNA): TGTGCCAGCACTCCCCTCCAAGAGACCCAGTACTTC. Protein: CASTPLQETQYF.

The J gene is TRBJ2-1, the V gene TRBV6-4, with TRBD1 identical over 9 bases. V shed 7 bases, J shed 0 bases, and the junction held 10 bases outside the gene matches. CDR1 MRHNA and CDR2 SNTAGT come from the germline V gene. This CDR3 comprises 17 residues. The CDR3 coding sequence is TGTGCCAGCAATTATGAGGACAGGGGACACTCCTACAATGAGCAGTTCTTC. It is translated as CASNYEDRGHSYNEQFF.

Here the CDR3 DNA reads TGTGCCAGTAGTACCCTAGTACTAGCGGAGCAGTTCTTC. Residues: CASSTLVLAEQFF. The chain links TRBV19 to TRBJ2-1; 7 bases agree with TRBD2. The CDR3 is 13 amino acids. V shed 4 bases and J 10 bases; nucleotides not matched to a gene: 7. Germline V lookup: CDR1 LNHDA, CDR2 SQIVND (reference sequence).

The chain couples TRBV19 to TRBJ1-5; 7 bases fit TRBD1. This CDR3 spans 16 amino acids. The germline V gene encodes CDR1 LNHDA and CDR2 SQIVND (reference sequence). V shed 10 bases and J 7 bases; nucleotides not matched to a gene: 19. CDR3 protein: CATDGRVRQGNQPQHF. The CDR3 DNA reads as TGTGCCACCGATGGACGGGTTAGACAGGGTAACCAGCCCCAGCATTTT. Complete variable domain (other parts from reference TRBV19 and TRBJ1-5): DGGITQSPKYLFRKEGQNVTLSCEQNLNHDAMYWYRQDPGQGLRLIYYSQIVNDFQKGDIAEGYSVSREKKESFPLTVTSAQKNPTAFYLCATDGRVRQGNQPQHFGDGTRLSIL.

This rearrangement joins TRBV18 to TRBJ2-3; TRBD1 agrees at 8 bases. Germline-derived CDR1 and CDR2 are KGHSH and LQKENI. The trim removed 3 bases at V and 5 bases at J, leaving 4 bases unmatched. CDR3 length: 14 residues. The CDR3 DNA reads TGTGCCAGCTCACCGACAGGGGTGGGAGATACGCAGTATTTT. Translation: CASSPTGVGDTQYF.

The V call is TRBV6-1, the J call TRBJ2-7; D might be TRBD1 or TRBD2, each matching 5 bases. The CDR3 totals 15 residues. With 4 bases removed from V and 0 bases from J, the gap between germline ends came to 13 bases. Per the germline V gene, CDR1 is MNHNS and CDR2 is SASEGT. CDR3 sequence reads: CASSGPGTTSYEQYF. The CDR3 nucleotides are TGTGCCAGCAGTGGGCCCGGGACGACCTCCTACGAGCAGTACTTC.

This chain links TRBV9 with TRBJ1-4; D gene uncertain. Germline-derived CDR1 and CDR2 are SGDLS and YYNGEE. The V end lost 2 bases, the J end lost 6 bases, and 11 bases lay between the germline ends. The CDR3 has 14 amino acids. This chain's CDR3 is CASSVTPLDEKLFF. Here the CDR3 DNA reads TGTGCCAGCAGCGTGACTCCCCTGGATGAAAAACTGTTTTTT.

J is TRBJ2-1 and V is TRBV21-1; TRBD2, the table's D call, was not compared with the DNA. TRBV21-1 is labeled a pseudogene. The CDR3 totals 17 residues. The CDR3 reads CASSKAIEGLYGNEQFF. CDR3 in DNA: TGTGCCAGCAGCAAAGCAATAGAGGGATTGTACGGCAATGAGCAGTTCTTC.

CDR3 coding DNA: TGTGCCAGCAGTCCGGAAAGCACAGGGACCCGCTCCTACGAGCAGTACTTC. Translated, it gives CASSPESTGTRSYEQYF. V is TRBV28 and J is TRBJ2-7; D possibly corresponds to TRBD1 (6 bases). V was cut by 5 bases and J by 0 bases, with 20 bases left in between. Germline V gives CDR1 MDHEN, CDR2 SYDVKM. CDR3 size: 17 residues.

The gene calls are TRBV9 and TRBJ2-2, with unresolved D. V was pared by 1 base and J by 6 bases, with 10 bases between. Germline V lookup: CDR1 SGDLS, CDR2 YYNGEE. This CDR3 has 14 amino acids. The CDR3 here is CASSVSLRPGELFF. The DNA of the CDR3 is TGTGCCAGCAGCGTAAGTCTGCGTCCCGGGGAGCTGTTTTTT.

This clone was detected only a few times. CDR3: CASSRLAGPMKQFF. As DNA, the CDR3 is TGTGCCAGCAGTAGACTAGCGGGTCCTATGAAGCAGTTCTTC. V usage is TRBV27 and J usage is TRBJ2-1; TRBD2 aligns across 10 bases. This CDR3 contains 14 residues. Per germline, CDR1 MNHEY and CDR2 SMNVEV (reference sequence). The ends lost 5 bases at V and 11 bases at J; junction bases unmatched: 9.

The gene calls are TRBV29-1 and TRBJ1-3, with D perhaps TRBD1 (5 bases). The V and J ends lost 0 bases and 0 bases respectively, with 12 bases between them. This CDR3 is 16 amino acids long. The germline gives CDR1 SQVTM, CDR2 ANQGSEA. Here the CDR3 reads CSVEDNGANSGNTIYF. In DNA form, the CDR3 reads TGCAGCGTTGAAGATAACGGGGCCAACTCTGGAAACACCATATATTTT. Supplemented by reference TRBV29-1 and TRBJ1-3, the full variable domain reads SAVISQKPSRDICQRGTSLTIQCQVDSQVTMMFWYRQQPGQSLTLIATANQGSEATYESGFVIDKFPISRPNLTFSTLTVSNMSPEDSSIYLCSVEDNGANSGNTIYFGEGSWLTVV.

V gene TRBV5-1 combines with J gene TRBJ2-3, with TRBD2 matching 9 bases. V lost 1 base, J lost 3 bases, and 3 bases stayed unmatched. This CDR3 is built from 15 residues. Germline V gene lookup returns CDR1 SGHRS and CDR2 YFSETQ. This CDR3 is CASSLSGGPTDTQYF. The CDR3 DNA follows: TGCGCCAGCAGCTTGAGCGGGGGGCCAACAGATACGCAGTATTTT.

V usage is TRBV7-3 and J usage is TRBJ2-6; D is perhaps TRBD2 (5 bases). This CDR3 is 16 amino acids long. Trimming took 5 bases from V and 0 from J, leaving 11 bases between them. Germline V gives CDR1 SGHTA, CDR2 FQGTGA. CDR3 in DNA: TGTGCCAGCAGCGTGGAAGGGAGCTCTGGGGCCAACGTCCTGACTTTC. It is translated as CASSVEGSSGANVLTF.